A single sample gave rise to the 27 T cell receptor beta chains below, sequenced in a study of blood T cell repertoires in COVID-19. TCRdb's table, derived via immunoSEQ multiplex PCR, lists solely in-frame clones and lacks some. The sample carries approximately 190,000 clones, approximately 79% recorded once. Specimen: peripheral blood. These receptors were collected from a man aged 60-69 years with active or convalescent COVID-19.

The V and J genes are TRBV3-1 (or the pseudogene TRBV3-2) and TRBJ2-3, with TRBD2 identical over 13 bases. The CDR3 loop spans 15 amino acids. Unmatched junction bases numbered 5, after V lost 6 bases and J lost 5 bases. In germline, CDR1 is LGHDT, CDR2 YNNKEL (reference sequence). CDR3 in DNA: TGTGCCAGCAGGGCCGGGACTAGCGGGATAGATACGCAGTATTTT. It specifies CASRAGTSGIDTQYF.

The chain carries TRBV7-9 and TRBJ2-3, with D perhaps matching TRBD2 (5 bases). Per the germline V gene, CDR1 is SEHNR and CDR2 is FQNEAQ (reference sequence). The CDR3 totals 14 residues. The germline V and J ends were trimmed by 10 bases and 0 bases, with 14 bases remaining between them. CDR3 loop: CAMGSGLSTDTQYF. Here the CDR3 DNA reads TGTGCCATGGGAAGCGGCCTAAGCACAGATACGCAGTATTTT.

In its sample, this clone was seen a few times. The V call is TRBV7-9, the J call TRBJ1-6; no clear D gene. The CDR3 has 14 amino acids. CDR1 and CDR2 from the germline V gene are SEHNR and FQNEAQ (reference sequence). V gave up 6 bases and J gave up 8 bases, with 14 bases separating them. In nucleotides, the CDR3 is TGTGCCAGCAGGCTCACCCTCGAGGATTCACCCCTCCACTTT. This encodes CASRLTLEDSPLHF.

V usage is TRBV11-2 and J usage is TRBJ2-7, with 7 bases identical to TRBD1. Germline trimming cut 5 bases from V and 1 base from J; bases unmatched to any gene: 8. This CDR3 spans 15 amino acids. CDR1 is SGHAT, CDR2 FQNNGV, per germline. The CDR3 reads CASSIGTAPSYEQYF. Written as DNA, the CDR3 is TGTGCCAGCAGCATTGGGACAGCCCCATCCTACGAGCAGTACTTC.

In this sample, this clone turned up a few times. This chain uses TRBV7-2 with TRBJ2-7; tentative D call: TRBD2 (5 bases). The V end was cut by 8 bases, the J end by 12 bases, with 20 bases between. Germline assignment: CDR1 SGHTA and CDR2 FQGNSA. The CDR3 contains 12 residues. The CDR3 nucleotides read TGTGCCAGCGCAACGTCGAGCGGAGATCCGTACTTC. Translated: CASATSSGDPYF.

The V call is TRBV6-5, the J call TRBJ2-7; 10 nucleotides agree with TRBD2. The CDR3 sequence is 15 residues long. V shed 4 bases, J shed 3 bases, and the junction held 6 bases outside the gene matches. The germline V gene encodes CDR1 MNHEY and CDR2 SVGAGI. CDR3 loop: CASSSTGLAVYEQYF. CDR3 coding DNA: TGTGCCAGCAGTTCCACAGGACTAGCGGTCTACGAGCAGTACTTC.

This chain uses TRBV12-5 with TRBJ2-1; D may be TRBD2 (5 bases). With 5 bases removed from V and 3 bases from J, the gap between germline ends came to 11 bases. The CDR3 is 14 amino acids. Germline CDR1 is LGHNT and CDR2 is FRNRAP. This CDR3 reads CASGPLGRYNEQFF. CDR3 sequence (DNA): TGTGCTAGTGGTCCACTAGGGCGCTACAATGAGCAGTTCTTC. The full variable domain, completed using reference TRBV12-5 and TRBJ2-1, is DARVTQTPRHKVTEMGQEVTMRCQPILGHNTVFWYRQTMMQGLELLAYFRNRAPLDDSGMPKDRFSAEMPDATLATLKIQPSEPRDSAVYFCASGPLGRYNEQFFGPGTRLTVL.

The chain recombines TRBV20-1 with TRBJ2-1; 7 bases agree with TRBD2. The V gene's germline CDR1 is DFQATT and CDR2 SNEGSKA (reference sequence). The ends lost 3 bases at V and 8 bases at J; junction bases unmatched: 7. The CDR3 is made up of 13 amino acids. The CDR3 DNA reads as TGCAGTGCTAGTCCTCGACTAGCCGATGAGCAGTTCTTC. Its translation: CSASPRLADEQFF.

The gene calls are TRBV6-5 and TRBJ2-1; TRBD2 is a possible D gene (6 bases). The CDR3 runs 12 residues. V lost 7 bases to trimming and J lost 5 bases, with 9 bases between them. Looked up from germline, CDR1 is MNHEY and CDR2 is SVGAGI. CDR3 bases: TGTGCCAGCACTCGGGAGCACAATGAGCAGTTCTTC. Amino acids: CASTREHNEQFF.

This clone was observed a few times. The chain uses TRBV5-4 and TRBJ2-2; D uncertain. CDR1 SGHNT and CDR2 YYREEE come from the germline V gene (reference sequence). This CDR3 is 15 amino acids long. V was trimmed by 1 base and J by 4 bases, leaving 11 bases between them. CDR3 in DNA: TGTGCCAGCAGCTTGAGTCAGGCCTTCACCGGGGAGCTGTTTTTT. Translated: CASSLSQAFTGELFF.

The chain employs TRBV5-1 and TRBJ2-5; TRBD2 agrees at 7 bases. V was pared by 0 bases and J by 5 bases, with 10 bases of the junction left unmatched. This CDR3 comprises 16 residues. CDR1 and CDR2 from the germline V gene are SGHRS and YFSETQ. CDR3 coding DNA: TGCGCCAGCAGCTTGGACGGCGCGGGAGCGGTGGAGACCCAGTACTTC. Protein product: CASSLDGAGAVETQYF. The full variable domain, with the rest looked up from reference TRBV5-1 and TRBJ2-5, is KAGVTQTPRYLIKTRGQQVTLSCSPISGHRSVSWYQQTPGQGLQFLFEYFSETQRNKGNFPGRFSGRQFSNSRSEMNVSTLELGDSALYLCASSLDGAGAVETQYFGPGTRLLVL.

In its sample, this clone was seen once. The chain joins TRBV19 to TRBJ1-2; the match to TRBD1 covers 8 bases. Losses at the gene ends were 3 bases for V and 8 bases for J; bases not matched to a gene: 5. The CDR3 sequence is 13 residues long. The germline V gene encodes CDR1 LNHDA and CDR2 SQIVND (reference sequence). CDR3 protein: CASSISGQGGYTF. In nucleotides, the CDR3 is TGTGCCAGTAGTATCTCCGGACAGGGAGGCTACACCTTC. Together with reference TRBV19 and TRBJ1-2, the CDR3 gives the full variable domain: DGGITQSPKYLFRKEGQNVTLSCEQNLNHDAMYWYRQDPGQGLRLIYYSQIVNDFQKGDIAEGYSVSREKKESFPLTVTSAQKNPTAFYLCASSISGQGGYTFGSGTRLTVV.

V is TRBV9 and J is TRBJ2-1, with 9 bases matching TRBD2. This CDR3 contains 15 residues. The germline gives CDR1 SGDLS, CDR2 YYNGEE. Unmatched junction bases numbered 10, after V lost 2 bases and J lost 10 bases. The CDR3 spells CASSVSGSPGSEQFF. The CDR3 nucleotides are TGTGCCAGCAGCGTTAGCGGGAGCCCAGGGTCGGAGCAGTTCTTC.

This clone was recorded once. The chain employs TRBV6-2 or TRBV6-3 and TRBJ2-4, with 13 bases aligning to TRBD2. J was trimmed by 3 bases and V by 6 bases; bases with no gene match: 14. This CDR3 has 19 residues. Germline lookup yields CDR1 MNHEY and CDR2 SVGEGT. The CDR3 DNA follows: TGTGCCAGCAGCCCATTAGGACTAGCGGGAGATCCGGACAAAAACATTCAGTACTTC. Its translation: CASSPLGLAGDPDKNIQYF.

The V call is TRBV9, the J call TRBJ2-7, with D possibly being TRBD1 (6 bases). Germline values: CDR1 SGDLS, CDR2 YYNGEE. The CDR3 has 13 amino acids. V was trimmed by 4 bases and J by 6 bases, leaving 14 bases between them. CDR3: CASSIRQGGEQYF. CDR3 DNA: TGTGCCAGCAGCATACGACAAGGGGGCGAGCAGTACTTC.

CDR3 residues: CASSYSRYEQYF. CDR3 sequence (DNA): TGTGCCAGCAGTTACTCCCGCTACGAGCAGTACTTC. The genes are TRBV6-5 and TRBJ2-7; D remains unclear. This CDR3 is 12 amino acids long. In germline, CDR1 is MNHEY, CDR2 SVGAGI. The V and J ends lost 0 bases and 3 bases respectively, with 3 bases between them.

The chain uses TRBV7-9 and TRBJ1-3, with 9 nucleotides matching TRBD1. Germline V gene data show CDR1 as SEHNR and CDR2 as FQNEAQ (reference sequence). The length of the CDR3 is 17 residues. Losses at the gene ends were 1 base for V and 0 bases for J; bases not matched to a gene: 4. The CDR3, as DNA: TGTGCCAGCAGCTTAGGGACAGGGGCGAGCTCTGGAAACACCATATATTTT. This encodes CASSLGTGASSGNTIYF.

The CDR3 region is CASSQGGGRGNGYTF. DNA of the CDR3: TGTGCCAGCAGCCAAGGGGGGGGCAGGGGAAATGGCTACACCTTC. The chain carries TRBV3-1 (or the pseudogene TRBV3-2) and TRBJ1-2; maybe TRBD1 (6 bases). The V end was cut by 1 base, the J end by 6 bases, with 15 bases between. Germline CDR1 is LGHDT and CDR2 is YNNKEL (reference sequence). There are 15 residues in the CDR3.

The gene calls are TRBV4-3 and TRBJ2-1; D possibly corresponds to TRBD1 (6 bases). The CDR3 consists of 15 residues. Trimming cost V 2 bases and J 3 bases, with 11 bases left between them. Germline V CDR1 and CDR2: LGHNA, YSLEER. CDR3 nucleotide sequence: TGCGCCAGCAGCCAAATAACAGGGAACTACAATGAGCAGTTCTTC. Translated, it gives CASSQITGNYNEQFF.

This chain links TRBV5-1 with TRBJ1-5; D ambiguous. The CDR3 sequence is 14 residues long. V dropped 0 bases and J dropped 5 bases, with 9 bases sitting between them. Germline CDR1 SGHRS, CDR2 YFSETQ. CDR3 DNA sequence: TGCGCCAGCAGCTTGGGGCGGCCGGATCAGCCCCAGCATTTT. Translation: CASSLGRPDQPQHF.

This chain connects TRBV7-9 to TRBJ1-1, with D possibly matching TRBD1 (5 bases). Germline values: CDR1 SEHNR, CDR2 FQNEAQ (reference sequence). V lost 4 bases to trimming and J lost 5 bases, with 11 bases between them. This CDR3 has 13 residues. DNA for the CDR3: TGTGCCAGCAGCTCGGAGTCAGGGACTGAAGCTTTCTTT. Translation: CASSSESGTEAFF.

J is TRBJ2-7 and V is TRBV27; 14 nucleotides align to TRBD2. After removal of 4 bases from V and 1 base from J, the junction contained 6 bases not matched to a gene. Germline V lookup: CDR1 MNHEY, CDR2 SMNVEV (reference sequence). This CDR3 has 17 amino acids. The CDR3 DNA reads as TGTGCCAGCAGTTGGGGACTAGCGGGGGCCCAGTCCTACGAGCAGTACTTC. Translated, it gives CASSWGLAGAQSYEQYF.

There are a few counts of this clone. This chain links TRBV27 with TRBJ1-5; TRBD1 matches 7 bases. CDR3 size: 12 residues. Germline V gives CDR1 MNHEY, CDR2 SMNVEV (reference sequence). V was pared by 5 bases and J by 11 bases, with 6 bases of the junction left unmatched. CDR3 sequence: CASSPLGQAQHF. Written as DNA, the CDR3 is TGTGCCAGCAGTCCACTAGGACAGGCCCAGCATTTT.

This sequence joins TRBV14 and TRBJ1-4, with no clear D. Deletions cut 0 bases from V and 6 bases from J, with 8 bases between. Germline V lookup: CDR1 SGHDN, CDR2 FVKESK. CDR3 length equals 14 residues. CDR3 sequence (DNA): TGTGCCAGCAGCCAAGAAGTTTCGGATGAAAAACTGTTTTTT. Its protein product is CASSQEVSDEKLFF.

The V call is TRBV2, the J call TRBJ1-5, with D unclear. The germline V and J ends were trimmed by 7 bases and 5 bases, with 12 bases remaining between them. Per germline, CDR1 SNHLY and CDR2 FYNNEI. The CDR3 totals 13 residues. CDR3 nucleotides: TGTGCCAGCACCGGAGGGAGGGATCAGCCCCAGCATTTT. Its translation is CASTGGRDQPQHF.

The rearrangement joins TRBV21-1 to TRBJ2-7; the table names TRBD2, a call not compared with the DNA. TRBV21-1 is a pseudogene locus. This CDR3 has 19 residues. The CDR3 protein is CASSKAFPGTSGKIHEQYF. CDR3 coding DNA: TGTGCCAGCAGCAAAGCGTTCCCCGGGACTAGCGGGAAAATCCACGAGCAGTACTTC.

The genes are TRBV12-5 and TRBJ2-1, with 7 nucleotides matching TRBD1. CDR3 length equals 14 residues. CDR1 is LGHNT and CDR2 is FRNRAP in the germline V gene. Unmatched junction bases numbered 6, after V lost 2 bases and J lost 8 bases. The CDR3 reads CASGLRQGVDEQFF. In nucleotides, the CDR3 is TGTGCTAGTGGTTTGAGGCAGGGGGTCGATGAGCAGTTCTTC.